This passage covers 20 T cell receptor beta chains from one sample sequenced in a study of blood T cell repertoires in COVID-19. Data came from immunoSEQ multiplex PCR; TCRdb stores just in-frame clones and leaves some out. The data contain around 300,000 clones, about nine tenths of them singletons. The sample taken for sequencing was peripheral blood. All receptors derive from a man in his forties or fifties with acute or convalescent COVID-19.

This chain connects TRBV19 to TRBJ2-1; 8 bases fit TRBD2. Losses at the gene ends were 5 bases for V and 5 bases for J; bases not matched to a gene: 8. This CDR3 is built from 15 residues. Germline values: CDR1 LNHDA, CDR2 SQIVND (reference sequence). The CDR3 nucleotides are TGTGCCAGTAGTCCTCGGGGGGGGCTCAACAATGAGCAGTTCTTC. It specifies CASSPRGGLNNEQFF.

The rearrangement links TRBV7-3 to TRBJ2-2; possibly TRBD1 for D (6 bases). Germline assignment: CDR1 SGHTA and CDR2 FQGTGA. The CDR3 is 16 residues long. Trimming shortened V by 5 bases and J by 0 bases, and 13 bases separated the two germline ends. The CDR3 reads CASSQQGIANTGELFF. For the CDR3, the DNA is TGTGCCAGCAGCCAACAGGGCATCGCGAACACCGGGGAGCTGTTTTTT.

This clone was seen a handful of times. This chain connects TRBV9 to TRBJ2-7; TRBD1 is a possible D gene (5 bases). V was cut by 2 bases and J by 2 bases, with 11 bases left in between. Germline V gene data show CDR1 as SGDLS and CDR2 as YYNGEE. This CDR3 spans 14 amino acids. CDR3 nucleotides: TGTGCCAGCAGCGTGGAAGGGGTCGCCTACGAGCAGTACTTC. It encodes CASSVEGVAYEQYF. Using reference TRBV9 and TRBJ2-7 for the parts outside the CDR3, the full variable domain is DSGVTQTPKHLITATGQRVTLRCSPRSGDLSVYWYQQSLDQGLQFLIQYYNGEERAKGNILERFSAQQFPDLHSELNLSSLELGDSALYFCASSVEGVAYEQYFGPGTRLTVT.

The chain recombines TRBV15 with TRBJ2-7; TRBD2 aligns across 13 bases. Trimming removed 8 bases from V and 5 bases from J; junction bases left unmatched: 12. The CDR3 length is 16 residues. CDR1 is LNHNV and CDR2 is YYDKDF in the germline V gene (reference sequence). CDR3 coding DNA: TGTGCCACCTCCGGACTAGCGGGGGCTCCTTGGGACGAGCAGTACTTC. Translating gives CATSGLAGAPWDEQYF.

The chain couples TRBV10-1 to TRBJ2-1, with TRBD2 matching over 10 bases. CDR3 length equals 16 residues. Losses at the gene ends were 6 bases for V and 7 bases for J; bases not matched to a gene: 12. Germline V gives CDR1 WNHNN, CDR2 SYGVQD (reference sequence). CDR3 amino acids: CASRDNSGGTPNEQFF. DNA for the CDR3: TGCGCCAGCAGAGATAATAGCGGGGGGACACCGAATGAGCAGTTCTTC.

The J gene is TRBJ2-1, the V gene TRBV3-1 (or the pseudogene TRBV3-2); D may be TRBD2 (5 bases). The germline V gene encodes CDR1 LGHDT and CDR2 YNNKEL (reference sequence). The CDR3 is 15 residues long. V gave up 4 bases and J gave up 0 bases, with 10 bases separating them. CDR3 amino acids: CASSRTRSSYNEQFF. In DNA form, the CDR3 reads TGTGCCAGCAGCCGAACTAGGAGCTCCTACAATGAGCAGTTCTTC.

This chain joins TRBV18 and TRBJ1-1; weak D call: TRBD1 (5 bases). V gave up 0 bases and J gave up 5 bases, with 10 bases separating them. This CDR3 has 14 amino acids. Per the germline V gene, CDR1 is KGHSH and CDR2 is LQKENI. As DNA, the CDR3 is TGTGCCAGCTCACCACCCGGGGGACGGACTGAAGCTTTCTTT. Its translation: CASSPPGGRTEAFF. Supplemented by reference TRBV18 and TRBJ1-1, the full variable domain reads NAGVMQNPRHLVRRRGQEARLRCSPMKGHSHVYWYRQLPEEGLKFMVYLQKENIIDESGMPKERFSAEFPKEGPSILRIQQVVRGDSAAYFCASSPPGGRTEAFFGQGTRLTVV.

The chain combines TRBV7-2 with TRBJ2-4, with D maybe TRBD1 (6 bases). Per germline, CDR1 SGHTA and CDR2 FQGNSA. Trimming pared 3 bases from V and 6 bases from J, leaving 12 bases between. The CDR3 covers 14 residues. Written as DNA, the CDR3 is TGTGCCAGCAGCTTTGACAGGCTTGGAAACATTCAGTACTTC. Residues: CASSFDRLGNIQYF.

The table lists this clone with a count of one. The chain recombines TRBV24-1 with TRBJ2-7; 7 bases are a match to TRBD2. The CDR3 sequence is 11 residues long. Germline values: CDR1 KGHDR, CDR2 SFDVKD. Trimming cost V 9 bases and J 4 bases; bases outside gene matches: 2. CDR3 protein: CATSGGYEQYF. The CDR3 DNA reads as TGTGCCACCTCCGGGGGGTACGAGCAGTACTTC.

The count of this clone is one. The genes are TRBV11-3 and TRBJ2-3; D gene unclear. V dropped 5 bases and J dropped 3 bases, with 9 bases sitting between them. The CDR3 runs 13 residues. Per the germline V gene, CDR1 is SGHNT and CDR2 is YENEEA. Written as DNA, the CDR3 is TGTGCCAGCAGCCTCAGGTCGACAGATACGCAGTATTTT. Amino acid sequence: CASSLRSTDTQYF.

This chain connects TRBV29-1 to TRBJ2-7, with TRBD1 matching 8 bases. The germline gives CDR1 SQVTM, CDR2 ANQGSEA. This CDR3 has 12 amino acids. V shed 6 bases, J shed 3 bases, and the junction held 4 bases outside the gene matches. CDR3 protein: CSVQDRVYEQYF. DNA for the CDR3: TGCAGCGTACAGGACAGGGTCTACGAGCAGTACTTC.

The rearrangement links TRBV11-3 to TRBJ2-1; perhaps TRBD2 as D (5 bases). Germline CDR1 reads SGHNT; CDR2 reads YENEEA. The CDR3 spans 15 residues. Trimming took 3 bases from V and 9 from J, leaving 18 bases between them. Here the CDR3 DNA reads TGTGCCAGCAGCTTCACGGGGTTTCAACGTACTGAGCAGTTCTTC. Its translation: CASSFTGFQRTEQFF.

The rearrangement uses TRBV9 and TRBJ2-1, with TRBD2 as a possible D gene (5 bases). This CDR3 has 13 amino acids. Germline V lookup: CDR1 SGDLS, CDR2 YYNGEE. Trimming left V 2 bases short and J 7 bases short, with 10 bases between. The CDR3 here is CASSVDSTNEQFF. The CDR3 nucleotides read TGTGCCAGCAGCGTGGACTCCACAAATGAGCAGTTCTTC.

In nucleotides, the CDR3 is TGTGCCTGGAGTGTAGGTATGGGGGCGGGGGCTGAAGCTTTCTTT. Translated: CAWSVGMGAGAEAFF. The chain links TRBV30 to TRBJ1-1, with TRBD1 as a possible D gene (6 bases). Germline lookup yields CDR1 GTSNPN and CDR2 SVGIG (reference sequence). The CDR3 runs 15 residues. Trimming pared 0 bases from V and 6 bases from J, leaving 17 bases between.

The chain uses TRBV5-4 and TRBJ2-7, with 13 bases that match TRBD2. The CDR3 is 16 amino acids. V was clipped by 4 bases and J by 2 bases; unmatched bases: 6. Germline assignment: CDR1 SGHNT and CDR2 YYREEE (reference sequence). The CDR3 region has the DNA TGTGCCAGCAGCCACTGGACTAGCGGGGGAGCCTACGAGCAGTACTTC. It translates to CASSHWTSGGAYEQYF.

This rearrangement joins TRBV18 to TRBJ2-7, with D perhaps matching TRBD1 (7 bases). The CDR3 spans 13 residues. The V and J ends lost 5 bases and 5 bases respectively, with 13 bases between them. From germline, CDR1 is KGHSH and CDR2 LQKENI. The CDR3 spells CASSDDREDEQYF. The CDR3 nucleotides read TGTGCCAGCTCAGACGACAGGGAGGACGAGCAGTACTTC.

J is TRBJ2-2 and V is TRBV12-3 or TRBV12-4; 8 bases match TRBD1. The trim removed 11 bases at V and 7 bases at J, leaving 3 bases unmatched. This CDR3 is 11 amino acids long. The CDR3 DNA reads TGTGCCTCACAGGGGGTCGGGGAGCTGTTTTTT. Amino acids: CASQGVGELFF.

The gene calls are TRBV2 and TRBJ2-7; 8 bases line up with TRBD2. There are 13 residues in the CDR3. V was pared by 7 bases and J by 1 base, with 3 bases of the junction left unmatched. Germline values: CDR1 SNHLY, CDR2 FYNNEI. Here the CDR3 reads CASTRGGSYEQYF. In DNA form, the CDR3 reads TGTGCCAGCACCCGCGGGGGGTCCTACGAGCAGTACTTC. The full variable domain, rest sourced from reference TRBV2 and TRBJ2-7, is EPEVTQTPSHQVTQMGQEVILRCVPISNHLYFYWYRQILGQKVEFLVSFYNNEISEKSEIFDDQFSVERPDGSNFTLKIRSTKLEDSAMYFCASTRGGSYEQYFGPGTRLTVT.

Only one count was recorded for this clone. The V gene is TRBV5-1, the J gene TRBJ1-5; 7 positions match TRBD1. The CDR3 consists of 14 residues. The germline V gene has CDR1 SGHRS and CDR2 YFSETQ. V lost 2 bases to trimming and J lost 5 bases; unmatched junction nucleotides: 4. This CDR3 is CASSLQGSDQPQHF. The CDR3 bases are TGCGCCAGCAGCTTACAGGGGTCGGATCAGCCCCAGCATTTT.

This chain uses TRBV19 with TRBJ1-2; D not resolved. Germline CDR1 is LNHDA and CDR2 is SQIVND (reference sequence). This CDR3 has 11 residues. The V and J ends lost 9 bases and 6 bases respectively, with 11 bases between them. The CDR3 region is CASVREHGYTF. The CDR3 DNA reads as TGTGCCAGCGTCCGGGAACATGGCTACACCTTC.